These T cell receptor beta chains were read from a single sample in a study of blood T cell repertoires in COVID-19. TCRdb keeps only in-frame clones here, not all; method: immunoSEQ multiplex PCR. The sample yields over 350,000 clones, roughly 88% seen once. Sequencing used peripheral blood. These receptor sequences come from a woman in her twenties or thirties with active or convalescent COVID-19. Each CDR3 is given without its conserved first and last residue.

j_call | v_call | cdr3_aa
TRBJ1-1 | TRBV6-2/TRBV6-3 | ASSYSNTPGNTEAF
TRBJ1-1 | TRBV7-9 | ASSLALQPLNTEAF
TRBJ1-5 | TRBV29-1 | SVTEGASNQPQH
TRBJ1-1 | TRBV29-1 | SVFGPDTEAF
TRBJ2-7 | TRBV19 | ASSILWTSGRAVYEQY
TRBJ1-4 | TRBV19 | ASSPLGTGHEKLF
TRBJ1-2 | TRBV3-1/TRBV3-2 | ASSQDSGPLGYT
TRBJ2-3 | TRBV11-1 | ASSLIGIVTDTQY
TRBJ1-1 | TRBV28 | ASVSGGYTEAF
TRBJ2-5 | TRBV27 | ASSLDRGQETQY
TRBJ1-2 | TRBV7-2 | ASSLGGTPNYGYT
TRBJ1-1 | TRBV29-1 | SVSEFRDLTGPPQAF
TRBJ1-2 | TRBV5-4 | ASSTETGLHGYT
TRBJ1-1 | TRBV19 | ATKVTKAFGDTEAF
TRBJ1-1 | TRBV7-8 | ASSLVQGRNTEAF
TRBJ1-2 | TRBV28 | ASSLDRQDYGYT
TRBJ1-1 | TRBV6-1 | ASSEVWQGQAF
TRBJ2-3 | TRBV6-5 | ASSPNTGSTDTQY
TRBJ2-2 | TRBV5-1 | ASSLGLQSVIGELF
TRBJ2-2 | TRBV27 | ASSFLWEGTGELF
TRBJ1-5 | TRBV27 | ASSLSWGVGNQPQH
TRBJ1-1 | TRBV5-1 | ASSWGGENTEAF
TRBJ1-1 | TRBV5-1 | ASSVQDRGQAEAF
TRBJ2-1 | TRBV12-3/TRBV12-4 | ASSIQTGAEQF
TRBJ2-3 | TRBV14 | ASSQGPGEY
TRBJ1-5 | TRBV27 | ASSFGGFMGGHQPQH
TRBJ2-1 | TRBV5-6 | ASNLGRDTYNEQF
TRBJ1-3 | TRBV18 | ASSPSGNTIY
TRBJ1-2 | TRBV19 | ASSIRASGPSWGFNYGYT
TRBJ2-7 | TRBV7-2 | ASSLMFSSGGLVEQY
TRBJ2-2 | TRBV6-2/TRBV6-3 | ASSTATRTSGSGELF
TRBJ1-3 | TRBV7-9 | ASSLDVRAGNTIY
TRBJ2-7 | TRBV3-1/TRBV3-2 | ASSQEIAGGPVDEQY
TRBJ1-6 | TRBV14 | ASSPGTYNSPLH
TRBJ1-1 | TRBV2 | ASSEWGGTEAF
TRBJ1-5 | TRBV27 | ASRPQGVSNQPQH
TRBJ1-5 | TRBV6-2/TRBV6-3 | ASSPGAVGNQPQH
TRBJ2-7 | TRBV6-5 | ASSYPTSGSYEQY
TRBJ2-7 | TRBV10-1 | ASSDQGAMGEQY
TRBJ2-5 | TRBV19 | ASSIEGRGPIETQY
TRBJ2-7 | TRBV5-6 | ASLTEGLTYEQY
TRBJ2-7 | TRBV6-6 | ASSYFSGPTYEQY
TRBJ2-7 | TRBV10-2 | ASGGTSGGYEQY